The 2 T cell receptor beta chains below were found in one sample sequenced in a study of PD-L1 blockade in urothelial cancer. The method was immunoSEQ multiplex PCR; TCRdb's version includes in-frame clones alone and lacks a portion of them. The sample consists of around 100,000 clones, around 86% of them appearing once. Stated time point: pretreatment peripheral blood. This sample comprised PBMCs, obtained around atezolizumab (anti-PD-L1) treatment. The source is a man aged 60 to 75 with urothelial cancer.

This chain uses TRBV15 with TRBJ1-1; D is perhaps TRBD1 (6 bases). V was pared by 0 bases and J by 4 bases, with 12 bases between. This CDR3 is built from 15 residues. CDR1 is LNHNV, CDR2 YYDKDF, per germline (reference sequence). In nucleotides, the CDR3 is TGTGCCACCAGCAGAGAGGCAGGGGATGGCACTGAAGCTTTCTTT. Protein sequence: CATSREAGDGTEAFF. Combining the CDR3 with reference TRBV15 and TRBJ1-1 gives the whole variable domain DAMVIQNPRYQVTQFGKPVTLSCSQTLNHNVMYWYQQKSSQAPKLLFHYYDKDFNNEADTPDNFQSRRPNTSFCFLDIRSPGLGDTAMYLCATSREAGDGTEAFFGQGTRLTVV.

The chain carries TRBV7-8 and TRBJ1-4; no clear D gene. Germline CDR1 reads SGHVS; CDR2 reads FQNEAQ. The CDR3 is 14 amino acids. Trimming shortened V by 1 base and J by 6 bases, and 9 bases separated the two germline ends. CDR3 sequence: CASSLGARDEKLFF. The CDR3 nucleotides read TGTGCCAGCAGCTTAGGGGCGAGGGATGAAAAACTGTTTTTT.